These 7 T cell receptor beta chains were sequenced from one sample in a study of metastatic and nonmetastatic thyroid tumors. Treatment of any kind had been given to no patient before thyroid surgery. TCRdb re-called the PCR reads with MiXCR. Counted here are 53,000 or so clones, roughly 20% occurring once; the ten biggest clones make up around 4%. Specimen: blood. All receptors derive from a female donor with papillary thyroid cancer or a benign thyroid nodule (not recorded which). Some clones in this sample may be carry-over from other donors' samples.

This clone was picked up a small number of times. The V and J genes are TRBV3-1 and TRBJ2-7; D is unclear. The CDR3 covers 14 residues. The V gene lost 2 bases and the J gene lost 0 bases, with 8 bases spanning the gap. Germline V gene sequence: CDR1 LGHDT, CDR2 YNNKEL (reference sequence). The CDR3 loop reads CASSQSSDSYEQYF. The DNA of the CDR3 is TGTGCCAGCAGCCAATCCAGTGACTCCTACGAGCAGTACTTC.

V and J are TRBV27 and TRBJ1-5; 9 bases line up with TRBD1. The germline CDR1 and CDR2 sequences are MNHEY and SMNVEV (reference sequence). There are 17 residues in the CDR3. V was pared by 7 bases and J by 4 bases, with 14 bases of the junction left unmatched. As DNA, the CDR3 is TGTGCCAGCATCCGACGGACAGGGGCCCTTTCTAATCAGCCCCAGCATTTT. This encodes CASIRRTGALSNQPQHF.

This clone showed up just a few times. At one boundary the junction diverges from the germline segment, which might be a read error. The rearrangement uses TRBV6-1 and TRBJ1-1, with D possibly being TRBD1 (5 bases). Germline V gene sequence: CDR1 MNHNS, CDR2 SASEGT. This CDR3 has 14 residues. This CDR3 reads CASSPGAANTEAFF. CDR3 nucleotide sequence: TGTGCCAGCAGTCCCGGGGCAGCGAACACTGAAGCTTTTTTT.

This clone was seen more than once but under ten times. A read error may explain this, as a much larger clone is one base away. CDR3 in amino acids: CAISRTGQETQYF. The CDR3 coding sequence is TGTGCCATCAGTCGGACAGGGCAAGAGACCCAGTACTTC. The rearrangement links TRBV10-3 to TRBJ2-5, with 8 bases that match TRBD1. CDR1 and CDR2 (germline): ENHRY, SYGVKD. The CDR3 totals 13 residues. The V segment lost 5 bases and the J segment 2 bases; nucleotides outside the gene matches: 1.

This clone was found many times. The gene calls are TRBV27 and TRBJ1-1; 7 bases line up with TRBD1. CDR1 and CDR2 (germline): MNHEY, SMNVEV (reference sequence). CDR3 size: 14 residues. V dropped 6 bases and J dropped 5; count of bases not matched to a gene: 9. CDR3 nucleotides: TGTGCCAGCAGCGCCCAAACAGGGGTTACTGAAGCTTTCTTT. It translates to CASSAQTGVTEAFF.

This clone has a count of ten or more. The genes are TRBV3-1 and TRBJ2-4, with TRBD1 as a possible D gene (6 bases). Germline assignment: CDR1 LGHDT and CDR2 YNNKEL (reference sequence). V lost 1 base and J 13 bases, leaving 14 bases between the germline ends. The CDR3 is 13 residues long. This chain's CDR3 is CASSQGLRGSQYF. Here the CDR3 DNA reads TGTGCCAGCAGCCAAGGACTAAGGGGGAGCCAGTACTTC.

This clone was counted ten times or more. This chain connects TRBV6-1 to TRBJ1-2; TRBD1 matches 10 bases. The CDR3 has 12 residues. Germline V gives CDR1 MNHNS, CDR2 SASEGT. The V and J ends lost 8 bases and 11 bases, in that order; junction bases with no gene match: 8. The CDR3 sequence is CASLGQGFRYTF. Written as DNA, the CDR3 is TGTGCCAGCCTGGGACAGGGGTTTCGGTACACCTTC.